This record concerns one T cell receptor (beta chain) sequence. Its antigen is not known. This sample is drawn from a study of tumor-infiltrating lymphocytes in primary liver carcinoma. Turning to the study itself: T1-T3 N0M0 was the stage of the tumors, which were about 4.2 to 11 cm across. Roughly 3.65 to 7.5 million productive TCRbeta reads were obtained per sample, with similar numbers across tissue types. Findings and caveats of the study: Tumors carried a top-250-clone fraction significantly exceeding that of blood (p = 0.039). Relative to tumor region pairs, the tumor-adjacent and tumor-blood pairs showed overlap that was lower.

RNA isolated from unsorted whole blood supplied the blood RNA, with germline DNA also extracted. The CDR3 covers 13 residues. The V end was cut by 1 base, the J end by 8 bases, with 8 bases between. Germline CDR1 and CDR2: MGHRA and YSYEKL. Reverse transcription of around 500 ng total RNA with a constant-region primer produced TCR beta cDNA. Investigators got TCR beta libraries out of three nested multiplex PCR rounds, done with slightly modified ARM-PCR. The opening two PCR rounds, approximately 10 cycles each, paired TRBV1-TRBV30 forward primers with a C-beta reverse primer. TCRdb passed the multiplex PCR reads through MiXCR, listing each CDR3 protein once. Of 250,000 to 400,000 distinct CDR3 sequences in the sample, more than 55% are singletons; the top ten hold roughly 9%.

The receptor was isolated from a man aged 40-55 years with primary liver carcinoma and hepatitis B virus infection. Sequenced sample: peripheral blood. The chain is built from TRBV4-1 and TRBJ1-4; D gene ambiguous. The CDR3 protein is CASSQVWREKLFF. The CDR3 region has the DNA TGCGCCAGCAGCCAAGTGTGGAGGGAAAAACTGTTTTTT.